This TCR beta chain was identified during a study of T cells in Graves' hyperthyroidism and ophthalmopathy. RNA transcripts were the template for amplifying TCR beta CDR3 regions. HTBI primers were used for first-round RT-PCR of the TCR CDR3. TCRdb reprocessed the multiplex PCR reads via MiXCR and lists one record per CDR3 protein. There are a few hundred thousand distinct CDR3 sequences in the sample; under 20% occur only once, and roughly a sixth lies in the top ten. A NOSPECS grade of at least 4, a Clinical Activity Score of at least 3 and duration under 3 months were recorded in ophthalmopathy patients. Germline CDR1 and CDR2: ENHRY and SYGVKD. This CDR3 has 16 residues. The V gene end was trimmed by 6 bases and the J gene end by 4 bases; junction bases not matched to a gene: 10. This clonotype was seen repeatedly, ten times or more. Its antigen is as yet unknown. Study-level points and caveats: Separation of ophthalmopathy from stable hyperthyroidism was achieved by a 13 V-J model. In the blood, most expanded thyroid clonotypes above 0.001 appeared as well.

The clonotype comes from a woman younger than 30 with Graves' ophthalmopathy. The material sequenced was blood. The genes are TRBV10-3 and TRBJ2-3; TRBD1 matches 10 bases. CDR3 nucleotides: TGTGCCATCAGAGGCCCCGGGACAGGGGTCCCAGATACGCAGTATTTT. Translated: CAIRGPGTGVPDTQYF.